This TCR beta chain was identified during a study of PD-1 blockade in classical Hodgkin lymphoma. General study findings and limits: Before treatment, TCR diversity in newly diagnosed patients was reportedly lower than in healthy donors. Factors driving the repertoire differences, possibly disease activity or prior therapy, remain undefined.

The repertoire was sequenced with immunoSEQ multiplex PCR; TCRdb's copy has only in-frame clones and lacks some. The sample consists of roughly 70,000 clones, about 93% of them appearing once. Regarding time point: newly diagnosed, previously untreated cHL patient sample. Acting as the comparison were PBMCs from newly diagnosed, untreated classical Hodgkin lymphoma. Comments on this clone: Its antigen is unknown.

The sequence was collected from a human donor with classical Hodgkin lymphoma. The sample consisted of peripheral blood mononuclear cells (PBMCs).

The CDR3 protein is CASSLFDANTEAFF. CDR3 coding DNA: TGTGCCAGCAGTTTATTCGACGCGAACACTGAAGCTTTCTTT. This chain joins TRBV28 and TRBJ1-1; D gene unclear. Germline V gene sequence: CDR1 MDHEN, CDR2 SYDVKM. Trimming cost V 1 base and J 1 base, with 7 bases left between them. This CDR3 is built from 14 residues.